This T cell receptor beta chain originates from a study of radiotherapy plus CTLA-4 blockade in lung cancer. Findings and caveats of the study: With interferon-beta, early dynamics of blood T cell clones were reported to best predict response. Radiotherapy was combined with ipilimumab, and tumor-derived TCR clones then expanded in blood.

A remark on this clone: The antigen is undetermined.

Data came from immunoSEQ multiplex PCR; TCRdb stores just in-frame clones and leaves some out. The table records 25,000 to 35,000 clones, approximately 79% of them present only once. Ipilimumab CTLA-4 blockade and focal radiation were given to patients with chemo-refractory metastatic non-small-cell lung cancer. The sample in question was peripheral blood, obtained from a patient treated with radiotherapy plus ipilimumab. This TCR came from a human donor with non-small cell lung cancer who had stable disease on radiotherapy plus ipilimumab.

The chain's CDR3 is CASSLLTSGTTYEQYV. The DNA of the CDR3 is TGTGCCAGCAGCCTCCTGACTAGCGGGACCACCTACGAGCAGTACGTC. V gene TRBV13 combines with J gene TRBJ2-7, with 11 bases identical to TRBD2. In germline, CDR1 is PRHDT, CDR2 FYEKMQ (reference sequence). This CDR3 has 16 residues. The junction had 8 bases not matched to a gene; V was cut back by 5 bases and J by 2 bases.